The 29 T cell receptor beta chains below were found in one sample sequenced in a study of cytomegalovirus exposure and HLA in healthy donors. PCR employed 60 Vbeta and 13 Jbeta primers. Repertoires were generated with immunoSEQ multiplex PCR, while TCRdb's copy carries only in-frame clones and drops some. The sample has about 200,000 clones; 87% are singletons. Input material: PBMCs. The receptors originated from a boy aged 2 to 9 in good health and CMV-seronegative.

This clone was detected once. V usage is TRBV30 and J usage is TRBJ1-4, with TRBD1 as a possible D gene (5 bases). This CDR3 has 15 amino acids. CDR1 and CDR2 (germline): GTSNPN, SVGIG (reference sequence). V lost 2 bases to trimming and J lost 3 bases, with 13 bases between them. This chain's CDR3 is CAWSFQGLANEKLFF. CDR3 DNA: TGTGCCTGGAGTTTTCAGGGATTGGCTAATGAAAAACTGTTTTTT.

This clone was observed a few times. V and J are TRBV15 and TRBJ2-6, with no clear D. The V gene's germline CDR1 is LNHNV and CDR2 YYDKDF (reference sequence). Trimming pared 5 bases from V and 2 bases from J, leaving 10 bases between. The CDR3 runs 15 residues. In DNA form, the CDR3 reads TGTGCCACCAGCGGGCGCCAAGCTGGGGCCAACGTCCTGACTTTC. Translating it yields CATSGRQAGANVLTF.

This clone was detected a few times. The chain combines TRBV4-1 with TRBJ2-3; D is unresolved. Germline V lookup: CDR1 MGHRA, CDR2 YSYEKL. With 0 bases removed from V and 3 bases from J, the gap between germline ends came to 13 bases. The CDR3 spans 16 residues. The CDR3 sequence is CASSQDSALGTDTQYF. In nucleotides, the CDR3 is TGCGCCAGCAGCCAAGATTCAGCCCTCGGGACAGATACGCAGTATTTT.

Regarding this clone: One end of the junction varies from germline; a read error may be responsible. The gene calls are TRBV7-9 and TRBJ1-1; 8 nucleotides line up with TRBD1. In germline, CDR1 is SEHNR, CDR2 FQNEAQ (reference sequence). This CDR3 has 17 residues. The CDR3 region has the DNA TGTTCCAGCAGCTTCCCATTCGGACAGGGTCCGAACACTGAAGCTTTCTTT. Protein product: CSSSFPFGQGPNTEAFF.

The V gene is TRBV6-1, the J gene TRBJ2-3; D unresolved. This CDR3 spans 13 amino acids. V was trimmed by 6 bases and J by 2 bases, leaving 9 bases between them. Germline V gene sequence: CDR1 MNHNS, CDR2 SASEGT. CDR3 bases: TGTGCCAGCAGCCTACCACCCACAGATACGCAGTATTTT. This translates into CASSLPPTDTQYF.

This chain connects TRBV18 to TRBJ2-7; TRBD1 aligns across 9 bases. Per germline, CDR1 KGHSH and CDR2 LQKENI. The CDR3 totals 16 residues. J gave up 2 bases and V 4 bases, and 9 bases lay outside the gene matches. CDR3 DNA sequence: TGTGCCAGCTCACTCTCGCCGGGACAGGGTGCCTACGAGCAGTACTTC. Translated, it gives CASSLSPGQGAYEQYF.

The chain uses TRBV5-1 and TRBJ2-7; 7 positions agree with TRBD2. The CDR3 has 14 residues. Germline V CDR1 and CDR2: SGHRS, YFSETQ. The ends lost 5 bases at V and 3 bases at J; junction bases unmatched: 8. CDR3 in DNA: TGCGCCAGCAGGGGGGGGGAGCCCCTCTACGAGCAGTACTTC. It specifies CASRGGEPLYEQYF.

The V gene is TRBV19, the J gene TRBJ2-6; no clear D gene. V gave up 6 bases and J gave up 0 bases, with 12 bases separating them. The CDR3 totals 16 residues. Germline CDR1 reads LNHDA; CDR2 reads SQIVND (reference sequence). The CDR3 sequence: CASRREASSGANVLTF. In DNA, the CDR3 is TGTGCCAGTAGAAGAGAGGCCAGCTCTGGGGCCAACGTCCTGACTTTC.

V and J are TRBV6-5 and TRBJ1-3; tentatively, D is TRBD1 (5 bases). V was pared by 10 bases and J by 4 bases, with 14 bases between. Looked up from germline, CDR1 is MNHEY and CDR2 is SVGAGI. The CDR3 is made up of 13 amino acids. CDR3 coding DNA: TGTGCCACAAGGGAAGGGGTGGGAAACACCATATATTTT. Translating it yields CATREGVGNTIYF.

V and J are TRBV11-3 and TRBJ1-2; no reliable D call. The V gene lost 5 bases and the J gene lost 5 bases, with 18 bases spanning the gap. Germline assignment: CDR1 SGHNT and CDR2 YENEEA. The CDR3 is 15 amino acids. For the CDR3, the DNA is TGTGCCAGCAGCCCAGTCCGGGGAGAAGGTTATGGCTACACCTTC. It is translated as CASSPVRGEGYGYTF.

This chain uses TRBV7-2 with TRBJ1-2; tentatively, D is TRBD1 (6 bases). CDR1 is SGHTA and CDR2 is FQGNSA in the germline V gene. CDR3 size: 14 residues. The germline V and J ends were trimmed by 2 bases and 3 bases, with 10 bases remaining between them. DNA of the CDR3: TGTGCCAGCAGCTTAATAGCAGGGGACTATGGCTACACCTTC. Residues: CASSLIAGDYGYTF.

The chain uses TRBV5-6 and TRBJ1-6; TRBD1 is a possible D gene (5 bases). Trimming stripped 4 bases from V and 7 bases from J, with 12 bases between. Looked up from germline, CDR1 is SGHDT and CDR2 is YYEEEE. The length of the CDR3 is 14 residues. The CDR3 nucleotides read TGTGCCAGCAGCGTGGGGCGGATAAATTCACCCCTCCACTTT. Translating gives CASSVGRINSPLHF.

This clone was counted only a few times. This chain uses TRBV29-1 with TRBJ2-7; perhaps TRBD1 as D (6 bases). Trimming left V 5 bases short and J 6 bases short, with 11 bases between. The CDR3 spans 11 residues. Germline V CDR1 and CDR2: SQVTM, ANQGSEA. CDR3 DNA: TGCAGCGTTCCGGAAGGGGGCGAGCAGTACTTC. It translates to CSVPEGGEQYF.

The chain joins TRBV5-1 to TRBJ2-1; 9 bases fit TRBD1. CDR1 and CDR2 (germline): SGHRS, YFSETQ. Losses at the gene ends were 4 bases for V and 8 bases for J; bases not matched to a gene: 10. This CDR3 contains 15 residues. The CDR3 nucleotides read TGCGCCAGCAGCCTCCGGGACAGGGCCGATGATGAGCAGTTCTTC. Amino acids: CASSLRDRADDEQFF. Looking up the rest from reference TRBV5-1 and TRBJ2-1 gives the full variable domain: KAGVTQTPRYLIKTRGQQVTLSCSPISGHRSVSWYQQTPGQGLQFLFEYFSETQRNKGNFPGRFSGRQFSNSRSEMNVSTLELGDSALYLCASSLRDRADDEQFFGPGTRLTVL.

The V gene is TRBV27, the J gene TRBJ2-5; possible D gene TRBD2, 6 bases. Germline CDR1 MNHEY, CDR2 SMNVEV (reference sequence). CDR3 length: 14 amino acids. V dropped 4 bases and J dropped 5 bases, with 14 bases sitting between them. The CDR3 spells CASSSGLPFETQYF. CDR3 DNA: TGTGCCAGCAGTTCGGGACTGCCCTTCGAGACCCAGTACTTC.

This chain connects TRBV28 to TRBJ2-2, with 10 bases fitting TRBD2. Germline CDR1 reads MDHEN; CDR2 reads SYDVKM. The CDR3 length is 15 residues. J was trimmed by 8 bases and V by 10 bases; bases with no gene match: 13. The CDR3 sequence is CATSSGAGGPGELFF. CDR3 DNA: TGTGCCACTTCCTCGGGAGCGGGGGGGCCGGGGGAGCTGTTTTTT. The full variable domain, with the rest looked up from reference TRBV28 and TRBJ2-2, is DVKVTQSSRYLVKRTGEKVFLECVQDMDHENMFWYRQDPGLGLRLIYFSYDVKMKEKGDIPEGYSVSREKKERFSLILESASTNQTSMYLCATSSGAGGPGELFFGEGSRLTVL.

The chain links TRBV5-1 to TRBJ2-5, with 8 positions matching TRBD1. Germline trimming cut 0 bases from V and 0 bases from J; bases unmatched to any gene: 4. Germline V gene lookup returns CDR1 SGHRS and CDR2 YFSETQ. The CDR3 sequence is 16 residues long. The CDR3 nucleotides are TGCGCCAGCAGCTTGGACGGGACAGGTTACCAAGAGACCCAGTACTTC. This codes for CASSLDGTGYQETQYF. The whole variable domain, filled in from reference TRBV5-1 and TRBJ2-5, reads KAGVTQTPRYLIKTRGQQVTLSCSPISGHRSVSWYQQTPGQGLQFLFEYFSETQRNKGNFPGRFSGRQFSNSRSEMNVSTLELGDSALYLCASSLDGTGYQETQYFGPGTRLLVL.

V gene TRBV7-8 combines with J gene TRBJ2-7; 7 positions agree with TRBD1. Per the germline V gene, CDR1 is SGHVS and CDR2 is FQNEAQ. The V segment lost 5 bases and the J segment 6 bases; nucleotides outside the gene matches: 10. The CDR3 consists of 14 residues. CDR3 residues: CASSTPTGWVEQYF. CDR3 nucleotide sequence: TGTGCCAGCAGCACCCCGACAGGGTGGGTCGAGCAGTACTTC.

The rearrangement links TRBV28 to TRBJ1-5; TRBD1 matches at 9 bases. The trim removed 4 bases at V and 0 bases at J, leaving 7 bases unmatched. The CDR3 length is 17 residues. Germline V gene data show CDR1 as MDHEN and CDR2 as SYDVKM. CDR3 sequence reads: CASSYGTGLFSNQPQHF. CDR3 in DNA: TGTGCCAGCAGTTACGGGACAGGGCTTTTTAGCAATCAGCCCCAGCATTTT.

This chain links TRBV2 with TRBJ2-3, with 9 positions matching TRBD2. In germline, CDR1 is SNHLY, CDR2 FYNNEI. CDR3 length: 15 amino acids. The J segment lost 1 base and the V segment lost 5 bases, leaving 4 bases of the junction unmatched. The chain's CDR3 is CASSKRTSGTDTQYF. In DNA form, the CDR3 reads TGTGCCAGCAGTAAACGGACTAGCGGCACAGATACGCAGTATTTT.

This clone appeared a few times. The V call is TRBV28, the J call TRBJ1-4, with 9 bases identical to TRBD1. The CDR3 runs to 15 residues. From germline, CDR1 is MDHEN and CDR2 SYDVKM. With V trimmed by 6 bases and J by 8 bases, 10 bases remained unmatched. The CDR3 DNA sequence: TGTGCCAGCAGCTGGGATACAGGGGGCCGGGAAAAACTGTTTTTT. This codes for CASSWDTGGREKLFF.

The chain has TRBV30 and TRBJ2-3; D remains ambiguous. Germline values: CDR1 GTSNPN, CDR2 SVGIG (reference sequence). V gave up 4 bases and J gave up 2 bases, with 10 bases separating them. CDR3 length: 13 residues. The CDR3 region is CAWIQRHTDTQYF. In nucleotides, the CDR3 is TGTGCCTGGATTCAGAGACACACAGATACGCAGTATTTT.

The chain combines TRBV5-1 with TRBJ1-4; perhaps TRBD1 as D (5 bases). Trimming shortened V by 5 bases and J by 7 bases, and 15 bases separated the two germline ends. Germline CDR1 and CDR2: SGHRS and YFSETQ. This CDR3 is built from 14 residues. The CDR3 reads CASRWGVTSEKLFF. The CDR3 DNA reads TGCGCCAGCAGATGGGGGGTGACGAGTGAAAAACTGTTTTTT.

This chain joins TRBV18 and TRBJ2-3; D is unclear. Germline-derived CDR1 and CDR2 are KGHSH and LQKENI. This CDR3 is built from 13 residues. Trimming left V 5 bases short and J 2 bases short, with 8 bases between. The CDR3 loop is CASSGPDTDTQYF. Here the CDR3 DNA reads TGTGCCAGCTCAGGGCCCGACACAGATACGCAGTATTTT.

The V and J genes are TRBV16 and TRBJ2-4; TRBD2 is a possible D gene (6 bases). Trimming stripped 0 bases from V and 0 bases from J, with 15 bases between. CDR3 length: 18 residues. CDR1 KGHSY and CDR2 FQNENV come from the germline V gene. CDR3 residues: CASSQSIGGALAKNIQYF. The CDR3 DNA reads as TGTGCCAGCAGCCAATCGATCGGCGGGGCTCTAGCCAAAAACATTCAGTACTTC.

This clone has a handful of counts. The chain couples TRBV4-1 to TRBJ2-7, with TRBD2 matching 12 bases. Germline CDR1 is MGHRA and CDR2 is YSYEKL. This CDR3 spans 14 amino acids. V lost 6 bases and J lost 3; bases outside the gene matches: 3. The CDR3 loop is CASSRTSGNYEQYF. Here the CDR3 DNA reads TGCGCCAGCAGTCGGACTAGCGGGAACTACGAGCAGTACTTC.

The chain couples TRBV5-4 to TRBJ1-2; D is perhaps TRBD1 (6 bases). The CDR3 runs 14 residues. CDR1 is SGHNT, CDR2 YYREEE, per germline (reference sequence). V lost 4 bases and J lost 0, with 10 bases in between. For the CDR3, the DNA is TGTGCCAGCAGCATTGACAGGTCTAACTATGGCTACACCTTC. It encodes CASSIDRSNYGYTF.

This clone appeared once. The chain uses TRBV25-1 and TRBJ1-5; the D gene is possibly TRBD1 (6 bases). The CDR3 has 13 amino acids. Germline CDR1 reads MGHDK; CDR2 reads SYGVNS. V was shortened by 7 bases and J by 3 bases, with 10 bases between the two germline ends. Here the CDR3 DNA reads TGTGCCAGCAATGACAGGTACAATCAGCCCCAGCATTTT. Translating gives CASNDRYNQPQHF.

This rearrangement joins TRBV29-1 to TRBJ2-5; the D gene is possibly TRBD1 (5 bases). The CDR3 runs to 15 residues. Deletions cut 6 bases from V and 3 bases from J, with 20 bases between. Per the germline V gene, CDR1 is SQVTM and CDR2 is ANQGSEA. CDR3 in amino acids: CSVQRRGHTEETQYF. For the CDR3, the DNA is TGCAGCGTCCAGAGACGAGGACACACAGAAGAGACCCAGTACTTC.